The rows below give T cell receptor beta chains drawn from one sample of a study of OX40 agonist ivuxolimab in advanced cancers. Using immunoSEQ multiplex PCR, the repertoire was profiled, and TCRdb retains in-frame clones only, with some absent. The data show some 19,000 clones, around 70% seen once. The sample here was CD4+ or CD8+ T cells sorted from blood, taken in a trial of the OX40 agonist ivuxolimab. The origin of the receptors is an adult with an advanced solid tumor such as melanoma, head and neck, liver or kidney cancer. Each CDR3 is given with its conserved first and last residue. The D gene is left open where the match is weak. Not all rows give a size; the values are once, few, many and, for expanded clones, a class.

CDR3aa,CDR3nt,d_gene,j_gene,v_gene,abundance
CASSLKPPPLSTDTQYF,TGTGCCAGCAGCTTAAAACCCCCCCCATTGAGCACAGATACGCAGTATTTT,NA,TRBJ2-3,TRBV5-6,NA
CAWSVAGQGQPQHF,TGTGCCTGGAGTGTAGCGGGGCAGGGTCAGCCCCAGCATTTT,NA,TRBJ1-5,TRBV30,medium-sized
CASSPGQADNQPQHF,TGTGCCAGCAGCCCGGGACAGGCAGACAATCAGCCCCAGCATTTT,TRBD1,TRBJ1-5,TRBV5-8,NA
CASSNSIDSYEQYF,TGTGCCAGCAGTAATAGTATAGATTCCTACGAGCAGTACTTC,NA,TRBJ2-7,TRBV7-5,NA
CASSFGTSGRSPLHF,TGTGCCAGCAGCTTCGGGACTTCAGGTCGTTCACCCCTCCACTTT,NA,TRBJ1-6,TRBV5-6,once
CASSQALDRANEQFF,TGCGCCAGCAGCCAAGCCCTGGACAGGGCGAATGAGCAGTTCTTC,TRBD1,TRBJ2-1,TRBV4-3,once
CASSQGSGTGFFYGYTF,TGTGCCAGCAGCCAAGGGAGTGGGACAGGGTTCTTTTATGGCTACACCTTC,TRBD1,TRBJ1-2,TRBV14,NA
CASSLSGAPGYGYTF,TGTGCCAGCAGTTTATCCGGGGCGCCGGGCTATGGCTACACCTTC,NA,TRBJ1-2,TRBV27,NA
CAWSVQGNTEAFF,TGTGCCTGGAGTGTACAGGGGAACACTGAAGCTTTCTTT,NA,TRBJ1-1,TRBV30,few
CASSVGQGPQETQYF,TGTGCCAGCAGCGTAGGACAGGGGCCCCAAGAGACCCAGTACTTC,TRBD1,TRBJ2-5,TRBV9,NA
CASKPDLNTEAFF,TGTGCCAGCAAGCCAGATTTGAACACTGAAGCTTTCTTT,NA,TRBJ1-1,TRBV2,once
CASSYGTASNQPQHF,TGTGCCAGCAGTTACGGGACAGCTAGCAATCAGCCCCAGCATTTT,TRBD1,TRBJ1-5,TRBV6-5,few
CSVERGRGEQYF,TGCAGCGTTGAACGGGGGAGGGGCGAGCAGTACTTC,TRBD2,TRBJ2-7,TRBV29-1,NA
CASSEAEPYEQYF,TGTGCCAGCAGTGAAGCGGAACCCTACGAGCAGTACTTC,NA,TRBJ2-7,TRBV6-1,NA
CASSFGQVYEQYF,TGTGCCAGCAGCTTCGGCCAGGTCTACGAGCAGTACTTC,NA,TRBJ2-7,TRBV7-9,NA
CASSAGQGYNEQFF,TGTGCCAGCAGCGCGGGACAGGGGTACAATGAGCAGTTCTTC,TRBD1,TRBJ2-1,TRBV7-9,NA
CASSLRGLNTEAFF,TGTGCCAGCAGTTTAAGGGGGTTGAACACTGAAGCTTTCTTT,NA,TRBJ1-1,TRBV27,NA
CASSESGGTGELFF,TGCGCCAGCAGTGAGTCGGGGGGGACCGGGGAGCTGTTTTTT,TRBD2,TRBJ2-2,TRBV10-1,NA
CASSSGDSTDTQYF,TGTGCCAGCAGCTCAGGGGACAGCACAGATACGCAGTATTTT,NA,TRBJ2-3,TRBV28,NA
CASSIPYGNQPQHF,TGTGCCAGTAGTATCCCCTACGGAAATCAGCCCCAGCATTTT,NA,TRBJ1-5,TRBV19,NA
CASSPSANYGYTF,TGTGCCAGCTCACCCTCAGCTAACTATGGCTACACCTTC,NA,TRBJ1-2,TRBV18,few
CASSLGSLGEQYF,TGTGCCAGCAGTTTGGGCAGCCTCGGCGAGCAGTACTTC,NA,TRBJ2-7,TRBV27,once
CASSLVSGDNYGYTF,TGTGCCAGCAGTTTAGTTTCAGGGGACAACTATGGCTACACCTTC,NA,TRBJ1-2,TRBV28,few
CASSPTGLEAFF,TGTGCCAGCAGCCCGACAGGGCTTGAAGCTTTCTTT,TRBD1,TRBJ1-1,TRBV27,NA
CASSRSGLGGGELFF,TGTGCCAGCAGCCGGTCGGGACTAGGGGGCGGGGAGCTGTTTTTT,TRBD2,TRBJ2-2,TRBV7-6,NA
CASSVDLNEQFF,TGTGCCAGCAGCGTAGATCTCAATGAGCAGTTCTTC,NA,TRBJ2-1,TRBV9,NA
CASSPITTSGRAAEQFF,TGTGCCAGCAGCCCGATAACGACTAGCGGGAGGGCCGCTGAGCAGTTCTTC,TRBD2,TRBJ2-1,TRBV4-2,NA
CASSTGEGPYEQYF,TGTGCCAGCAGCACCGGGGAGGGGCCCTACGAGCAGTACTTC,TRBD2,TRBJ2-7,TRBV5-6,NA
CASSLTGYEQYF,TGTGCCAGCAGTTTGACGGGTTACGAGCAGTACTTC,NA,TRBJ2-7,TRBV28,medium-sized
CASSLGVGLAEDEQFF,TGTGCCAGCAGCTTAGGTGTGGGGTTAGCGGAGGATGAGCAGTTCTTC,NA,TRBJ2-1,TRBV11-2,NA
CASSFGTGSNTGELFF,TGTGCCAGCAGTTTTGGGACAGGCTCGAACACCGGGGAGCTGTTTTTT,TRBD1,TRBJ2-2,TRBV28,NA
CASSSGQGSYEQYF,TGTGCCAGCAGCTCAGGACAGGGGTCCTACGAGCAGTACTTC,TRBD1,TRBJ2-7,TRBV7-8,NA
CSDTGGGPEAFF,TGCAGCGATACAGGGGGGGGACCTGAAGCTTTCTTT,TRBD1,TRBJ1-1,TRBV29-1,once
CASSPSGSYEQYF,TGTGCCAGCAGCCCTAGCGGGAGCTACGAGCAGTACTTC,TRBD2,TRBJ2-7,TRBV6-5,NA
CASSLYRGRQQTGEQYF,TGTGCCAGCAGTTTATATAGAGGGCGGCAACAAACGGGGGAGCAGTACTTC,NA,TRBJ2-7,TRBV27,once
CASSFGQGAINYGYTF,TGTGCCAGCAGCTTTGGGCAGGGGGCCATTAACTATGGCTACACCTTC,TRBD1,TRBJ1-2,TRBV5-4,NA
CASSFTGGDTEAFF,TGTGCCAGCAGCTTCACAGGGGGCGACACTGAAGCTTTCTTT,TRBD1,TRBJ1-1,TRBV7-9,NA
CASSGGQVNQPQHF,TGTGCCAGCAGTGGAGGACAGGTGAATCAGCCCCAGCATTTT,TRBD1,TRBJ1-5,TRBV27,NA
CASSFGGRSDTQYF,TGTGCCAGCAGTTTTGGGGGGCGTTCAGATACGCAGTATTTT,NA,TRBJ2-3,TRBV28,NA
CASSLDRNTEAFF,TGTGCCAGCAGCCTGGACAGAAACACTGAAGCTTTCTTT,NA,TRBJ1-1,TRBV27,NA
CASSYRDLSGQPQHF,TGCGCCAGCAGCTACCGGGACCTAAGCGGGCAGCCCCAGCATTTT,NA,TRBJ1-5,TRBV4-1,NA
CASRGGGSAQPQHF,TGTGCCAGCAGGGGAGGGGGCTCAGCGCAGCCCCAGCATTTT,TRBD1,TRBJ1-5,TRBV28,NA
CASSATSGLNQPQHF,TGCGCCAGCAGCGCGACCTCCGGCCTTAATCAGCCCCAGCATTTT,NA,TRBJ1-5,TRBV4-1,NA
CASSFDEQYF,TGTGCCAGCAGTTTTGACGAGCAGTACTTC,NA,TRBJ2-7,TRBV28,NA
CASSFWDSSYNEQFF,TGTGCCAGCAGCTTCTGGGACAGCTCCTACAATGAGCAGTTCTTC,TRBD1,TRBJ2-1,TRBV7-9,few
CASSLGEAPAAAYEQYF,TGTGCCAGCAGCTTAGGTGAGGCCCCGGCCGCGGCCTACGAGCAGTACTTC,NA,TRBJ2-7,TRBV7-8,NA
CANQGVGNTGELFF,TGTGCAAACCAGGGAGTAGGTAACACCGGGGAGCTGTTTTTT,NA,TRBJ2-2,TRBV2,NA
CASSDKGVEDTQYF,TGCGCCAGCAGCGATAAGGGGGTCGAGGATACGCAGTATTTT,NA,TRBJ2-3,TRBV5-1,NA